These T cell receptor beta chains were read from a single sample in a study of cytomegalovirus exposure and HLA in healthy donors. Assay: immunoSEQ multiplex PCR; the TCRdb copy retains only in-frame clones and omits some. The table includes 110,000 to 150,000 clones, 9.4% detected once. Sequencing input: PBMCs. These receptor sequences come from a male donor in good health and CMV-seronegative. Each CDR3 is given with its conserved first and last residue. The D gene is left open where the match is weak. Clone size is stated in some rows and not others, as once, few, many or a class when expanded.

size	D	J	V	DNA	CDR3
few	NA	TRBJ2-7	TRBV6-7	TGTGCCAGCAGTTACCCCCCCCAGGGTACCTACGAGCAGTACTTC	CASSYPPQGTYEQYF
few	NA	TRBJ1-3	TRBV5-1	TGCGCCAGCAGCTGGAGGGCTGGGGACTCTGGAAACACCATATATTTT	CASSWRAGDSGNTIYF
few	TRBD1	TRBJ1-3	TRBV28	TGTGCCAGCAGTGAAAATGGACAGGGGAGAAACACCATATATTTT	CASSENGQGRNTIYF
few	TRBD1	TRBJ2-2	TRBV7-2	TGTGCCAGCAGCTCCCGGGACAGGGCATCCGGGGAGCTGTTTTTT	CASSSRDRASGELFF
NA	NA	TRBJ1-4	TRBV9	TGTGCCAGCACTTTAAACGGGGTCACTAATGAAAAACTGTTTTTT	CASTLNGVTNEKLFF
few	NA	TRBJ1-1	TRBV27	TGTGCCAGCAGTTTATTCATGGGGAGCACTGAAGCTTTCTTT	CASSLFMGSTEAFF
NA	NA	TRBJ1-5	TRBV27	TGTGCCAGCAGTTGGGCTTCTGATCAGCCCCAGCATTTT	CASSWASDQPQHF
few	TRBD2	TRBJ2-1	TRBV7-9	TGTGCCAGCAGCCCTCCGGGAGCGGGATTACCCGAGCAGTTCTTC	CASSPPGAGLPEQFF
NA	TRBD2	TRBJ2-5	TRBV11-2	TGTGCCAGCAGCTCCTCATGGGAGGGAGAGACCCAGTACTTC	CASSSSWEGETQYF
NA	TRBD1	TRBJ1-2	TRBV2	TGTGCCAGCAGTGACCCACAGGGGGTCTATGGCTACACCTTC	CASSDPQGVYGYTF
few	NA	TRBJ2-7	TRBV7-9	TGTGCCAGCAGCCATAGGGACTCTTCCTACGAGCAGTACTTC	CASSHRDSSYEQYF